This TCR beta chain emerged from a study of neurological immune-mediated disorders. Whole-study results and caveats: Private repertoires in all groups were suggested, as expanded clones shared no CDR3 amino acid sequences across subjects. The authors found no clinical or MRI feature associated with the multiple sclerosis repertoire cluster.

The unsorted libraries originated from 2 million PBMCs that had been stored at -80 C. In its sample, this clonotype was seen many times. Its antigen is undetermined. The method for making cDNA was 5'RACE, and it used 10-nucleotide random UMIs. TCRdb used MiXCR to reprocess the 5' RACE reads, holding one entry per CDR3 protein. The sample has about 52,000 distinct CDR3 sequences, 3% to 4% seen once. The germline V gene has CDR1 SGHRS and CDR2 YFSETQ. J lost 1 base, V lost 0 bases, and 1 base had no gene match. The CDR3 covers 15 residues. The receptor's source is a man aged 60 to 69 with multiple sclerosis. V and J are TRBV5-1 and TRBJ1-1; TRBD1 agrees at 9 bases. Sequenced: PBMCs. CDR3 loop: CASSLAGQGNTEAFF. The CDR3 DNA is TGCGCCAGCAGCTTGGCGGGACAGGGGAACACTGAAGCTTTCTTT.